This TCR beta chain was recorded in a study of molecular identifiers for immune sequencing clone quantification. The overall study: Replicate RNA from about 19,000 or 110,000 naive CD8 T cells formed five aliquots; four were sequenced.

Study-wide findings and caveats: Over 99% of effector molecules, yet under 1% of naive-cell molecules, were held by clones above 20 RNA copies.

Germline V gene data show CDR1 as SGHDT and CDR2 as YYEEEE. The CDR3 is made up of 12 amino acids. The ends were cut back, 5 bases at V and 7 bases at J, with 13 bases in the middle. This clonotype was detected many times. What it binds is not known. Both previously described methods and listed TCR primers were employed to make bulk TCR libraries. MiXCR, applied by TCRdb to the PCR reads, yields one record per CDR3 protein. The data contain 550,000 to 750,000 distinct CDR3 sequences, just under 20% of them singletons. Based on a CD8+CD4-CCR7+CD45RA+ profile, naive CD8 T cells were sorted. Sequencing input: naive CD8+ T cells from blood, with Jurkat cell RNA spiked in. Regarding subset: FACS-sorted CD8+CD4-CCR7+CD45RA+ naive T cells. V is TRBV5-6 and J is TRBJ2-7, with D perhaps TRBD1 or TRBD2 (5 bases each). This TCR derives from a human donor in good health. Some libraries in this study had Jurkat cell RNA spiked in. The DNA of the CDR3 is TGTGCCAGCAGTTCCGGGGCCCCGGAGCAGTACTTC. Encoded protein: CASSSGAPEQYF. The full variable domain, completed using reference TRBV5-6 and TRBJ2-7, is DAGVTQSPTHLIKTRGQQVTLRCSPKSGHDTVSWYQQALGQGPQFIFQYYEEEERQRGNFPDRFSGHQFPNYSSELNVNALLLGDSALYLCASSSGAPEQYFGPGTRLTVT.